This is a list of T cell receptor beta chains from one sample in a study of blood T cell repertoires in COVID-19. This table comes from immunoSEQ multiplex PCR, and its TCRdb copy is limited to in-frame clones, with some not included. The sample has over 30,000 clones; around 90% are singletons. The source material was peripheral blood. The receptors were gathered from a human donor in a cohort sampled during active COVID-19. Each CDR3 is given without its conserved first and last residue. Each record gives: CDR3 protein, V gene, D gene, J gene. A D gene is named only where the DNA matches it firmly.

CDR3: ATGDTSGNTIY
V: TRBV19
D: -
J: TRBJ1-3

CDR3: ASSPVTDTQY
V: TRBV5-8
D: -
J: TRBJ2-3

CDR3: AWNLSPSGTGGAGYT
V: TRBV30
D: TRBD1
J: TRBJ1-2

CDR3: ASRGATFQETQY
V: TRBV6-5
D: -
J: TRBJ2-5

CDR3: ASSSRELYGYT
V: TRBV19
D: -
J: TRBJ1-2

CDR3: ASSKGQGNSGELF
V: TRBV27
D: TRBD1
J: TRBJ2-2

CDR3: ASRSGGPTSTDTQY
V: TRBV5-6
D: -
J: TRBJ2-3

CDR3: ASAPSGRTDTQY
V: TRBV9
D: TRBD2
J: TRBJ2-3

CDR3: ASVRGSNTEAF
V: TRBV12-3/TRBV12-4
D: -
J: TRBJ1-1

CDR3: ASSSLGQEKLF
V: TRBV7-6
D: -
J: TRBJ1-4

CDR3: ASNPEGLAGLLDEQF
V: TRBV27
D: TRBD2
J: TRBJ2-1

CDR3: ATSGTRFGELF
V: TRBV2
D: TRBD2
J: TRBJ2-2

CDR3: ASSLDRTRNEQF
V: TRBV6-2/TRBV6-3
D: -
J: TRBJ2-1

CDR3: ASSPTRTDTEAF
V: TRBV18
D: -
J: TRBJ1-1

CDR3: ASRAEGVPPTTLH
V: TRBV28
D: -
J: TRBJ1-6

CDR3: ASSLAGQGSWDGQPQH
V: TRBV6-2/TRBV6-3
D: TRBD1
J: TRBJ1-5

CDR3: ASREMGAGGANEQF
V: TRBV19
D: TRBD2
J: TRBJ2-1

CDR3: ASSLSGTGENEQF
V: TRBV11-3
D: TRBD1
J: TRBJ2-1

CDR3: ASSLGWGGFTGELF
V: TRBV27
D: -
J: TRBJ2-2

CDR3: ASSPKTGATTDTQY
V: TRBV7-8
D: -
J: TRBJ2-3

CDR3: AISELAGNTEAF
V: TRBV10-3
D: -
J: TRBJ1-1

CDR3: ASSSGAGKYTQY
V: TRBV5-4
D: TRBD2
J: TRBJ2-3

CDR3: ASSLLTLFAGNTIY
V: TRBV28
D: -
J: TRBJ1-3

CDR3: ASSRDRGANYGYT
V: TRBV5-1
D: TRBD1
J: TRBJ1-2

CDR3: ASSPTAGNSNQPQH
V: TRBV16
D: -
J: TRBJ1-5

CDR3: ASSNRVNTQY
V: TRBV13
D: -
J: TRBJ2-3

CDR3: ASRGTLNTGELF
V: TRBV6-6
D: -
J: TRBJ2-2

CDR3: ASSRGQRGPYNEQF
V: TRBV18
D: -
J: TRBJ2-1

CDR3: ASSSQGPTNEKLF
V: TRBV19
D: -
J: TRBJ1-4

CDR3: ASSSTGGGYGYT
V: TRBV7-9
D: TRBD1
J: TRBJ1-2

CDR3: ASSIAGNTQY
V: TRBV19
D: -
J: TRBJ2-3

CDR3: ATTGTGRQNSPLH
V: TRBV10-3
D: TRBD1
J: TRBJ1-6

CDR3: ASSQGQKFGYT
V: TRBV3-1/TRBV3-2
D: -
J: TRBJ1-2

CDR3: ASSYTMSQGRYGYT
V: TRBV6-5
D: -
J: TRBJ1-2

CDR3: ASRDGVQETQY
V: TRBV27
D: -
J: TRBJ2-5

CDR3: ASSTGGTGGYNEQF
V: TRBV4-1
D: TRBD1
J: TRBJ2-1

CDR3: ASSVDRLLGGYT
V: TRBV9
D: -
J: TRBJ1-2